These 14 T cell receptor beta chains came from one sample sequenced in a study of T cell repertoires in ileal Crohn's disease. Generated by immunoSEQ multiplex PCR, the TCRdb table keeps only in-frame clones and is missing some. The sample consists of roughly 14,000 clones, around 80% of them appearing once. Source material: ileal tissue. Every receptor here comes from an adult with Crohn's disease.

This chain links TRBV5-7 with TRBJ2-1; D is perhaps TRBD2 (7 bases). TRBV5-7 is an open reading frame, and its role is uncertain. This CDR3 has 13 residues. V was pared by 3 bases and J by 10 bases, with 14 bases between. The CDR3 region is CASSWGGPSEQFF. The CDR3 DNA is TGTGCCAGCAGCTGGGGGGGCCCAAGCGAGCAGTTCTTC.

V and J are TRBV6-6 and TRBJ2-7; 11 bases line up with TRBD1. The germline V gene has CDR1 MNHNY and CDR2 SVGAGI (reference sequence). The CDR3 loop spans 13 amino acids. V gave up 10 bases and J gave up 12 bases; unmatched junction bases: 14. The CDR3 spells CATYGRTGGHPYF. The CDR3 coding sequence is TGTGCCACTTACGGACGGACAGGGGGCCACCCGTACTTC.

This clone has a handful of counts. The chain joins TRBV10-2 to TRBJ2-7; tentatively, D is TRBD2 (6 bases). Germline lookup yields CDR1 WSHSY and CDR2 SAAADI. V was shortened by 3 bases and J by 3 bases, with 12 bases between the two germline ends. The CDR3 is 14 residues long. CDR3 in amino acids: CASSDGAGYYEQYF. For the CDR3, the DNA is TGCGCCAGCAGTGACGGGGCGGGATACTACGAGCAGTACTTC.

This clone is a singleton in its sample. The V and J genes are TRBV30 and TRBJ1-4; TRBD1 is a possible D gene (5 bases). Germline V gene data show CDR1 as GTSNPN and CDR2 as SVGIG (reference sequence). This CDR3 contains 14 residues. The V and J ends lost 0 bases and 8 bases respectively, with 13 bases between them. This CDR3 is CAWSVPQGGEKLFF. For the CDR3, the DNA is TGTGCCTGGAGTGTACCTCAGGGTGGGGAAAAACTGTTTTTT. Based on the CDR3 plus reference TRBV30 and TRBJ1-4, the full variable domain is SQTIHQWPATLVQPVGSPLSLECTVEGTSNPNLYWYRQAAGRGLQLLFYSVGIGQISSEVPQNLSASRPQDRQFILSSKKLLLSDSGFYLCAWSVPQGGEKLFFGSGTQLSVL.

This clone was detected a few times. The V call is TRBV19, the J call TRBJ2-1; the D gene is possibly TRBD2 (6 bases). V was trimmed by 5 bases and J by 0 bases, leaving 14 bases between them. The CDR3 has 16 amino acids. The germline gives CDR1 LNHDA, CDR2 SQIVND (reference sequence). CDR3 bases: TGTGCCAGTAGTTACCGGGACTCGAGCTCCTACAATGAGCAGTTCTTC. Translation: CASSYRDSSSYNEQFF.

This chain uses TRBV9 with TRBJ2-7; D possibly corresponds to TRBD2 (6 bases). The V end was cut by 0 bases, the J end by 6 bases, with 13 bases between. Germline-derived CDR1 and CDR2 are SGDLS and YYNGEE. The CDR3 contains 14 residues. In DNA, the CDR3 is TGTGCCAGCAGCGTAGACGGGAGTTATCGCGAGCAGTACTTC. It translates to CASSVDGSYREQYF.

This chain connects TRBV7-2 to TRBJ2-3; D possibly corresponds to TRBD1 (6 bases). Germline assignment: CDR1 SGHTA and CDR2 FQGNSA. V lost 4 bases and J 1 base, leaving 15 bases between the germline ends. The CDR3 is 16 amino acids. This CDR3 reads CASSYRERVGTDTQYF. The CDR3 region has the DNA TGTGCCAGCAGCTACAGGGAGCGCGTGGGCACAGATACGCAGTATTTT.

The gene calls are TRBV6-1 and TRBJ2-7, with 11 nucleotides matching TRBD1. The CDR3 spans 14 residues. The germline gives CDR1 MNHNS, CDR2 SASEGT. The V and J ends lost 6 bases and 9 bases, in that order; junction bases with no gene match: 10. The CDR3 DNA follows: TGTGCCAGCAGCGCCGGGACAGGGGGAGTGGGGCAGTACTTC. This translates into CASSAGTGGVGQYF.

This clone was found a few times. V usage is TRBV5-4 and J usage is TRBJ1-2, with TRBD1 matching over 8 bases. CDR1 and CDR2 (germline): SGHNT, YYREEE (reference sequence). The CDR3 runs to 17 residues. V dropped 3 bases and J dropped 4; count of bases not matched to a gene: 14. CDR3: CASSYRRVSRGLYGYTF. The CDR3 DNA is TGTGCCAGCAGCTATCGTAGGGTTTCCAGGGGGCTCTATGGCTACACCTTC.

The V call is TRBV7-2, the J call TRBJ1-3, with 7 bases lining up with TRBD1. Germline-derived CDR1 and CDR2 are SGHTA and FQGNSA. The length of the CDR3 is 16 residues. V shed 3 bases, J shed 3 bases, and the junction held 8 bases outside the gene matches. In nucleotides, the CDR3 is TGTGCCAGCAGCTTTGTGTCTTACAGGGGTGGAAACACCATATATTTT. It yields the protein CASSFVSYRGGNTIYF.

The CDR3 DNA reads TGCAGCGTTGCGATCTTAGGGGGGGAAACAGATACGCAGTATTTT. Protein sequence: CSVAILGGETDTQYF. V and J are TRBV29-1 and TRBJ2-3; D is perhaps TRBD2 (7 bases). Germline assignment: CDR1 SQVTM and CDR2 ANQGSEA. The CDR3 runs 15 residues. Deletions cut 4 bases from V and 3 bases from J, with 17 bases between.

V usage is TRBV6-5 and J usage is TRBJ1-1; D is undetermined. Per germline, CDR1 MNHEY and CDR2 SVGAGI. This CDR3 is 13 amino acids long. Trimming took 5 bases from V and 0 from J, leaving 7 bases between them. For the CDR3, the DNA is TGTGCCAGCAGTCCCGGGTTGAACACTGAAGCTTTCTTT. Protein sequence: CASSPGLNTEAFF.

V gene TRBV5-1 combines with J gene TRBJ1-3, with D uncertain. This CDR3 is built from 16 residues. Deletions cut 0 bases from V and 0 bases from J, with 10 bases between. CDR1 is SGHRS, CDR2 YFSETQ, per germline. CDR3 protein: CASSLEAASSGNTIYF. CDR3 in DNA: TGCGCCAGCAGCTTGGAGGCAGCGAGCTCTGGAAACACCATATATTTT.

This CDR3 is CASSVQPNYGYTF. CDR3 sequence (DNA): TGTGCCAGCAGTGTACAACCTAACTATGGCTACACCTTC. V and J are TRBV6-5 and TRBJ1-2; the D is unclear. The CDR3 contains 13 residues. Germline assignment: CDR1 MNHEY and CDR2 SVGAGI. V was trimmed by 5 bases and J by 0 bases, leaving 7 bases between them.